These T cell receptor beta chains were read from a single sample in a study of T cell repertoires in cytomegalovirus infection. TCRdb re-analysed the reads in MiXCR, keeping a single row per CDR3 protein. The sample shows over 300,000 distinct CDR3 sequences, roughly a sixth of them seen only once. The sample taken for sequencing was PBMCs. Receptors originate from a human donor in good health (CMV status not recorded). Some clones in this sample may be carry-over from other donors' samples. CDR3s include the opening cysteine and the closing phenylalanine or tryptophan. The D gene is left open where the match is weak. Size is omitted from some rows. Given values are once, few, many or a class for expanded clones.

V gene	D gene	clone size	J gene	CDR3 DNA	CDR3 protein
TRBV11-2	.	few	TRBJ2-3	TGTGCCAGCAGCCCCAGGCTAGAGGCAGATACGCAGTATTTT	CASSPRLEADTQYF
TRBV12-3/TRBV12-4	.	.	TRBJ1-2	TGTGCCAGCAGTCCCGGGGACGTCCTTGCCTATGGCTACACCTTC	CASSPGDVLAYGYTF
TRBV19	.	many	TRBJ1-6	TGTGCCAGTATCGGGGCGCGATCCTATAATTCACCCCTCCACTTT	CASIGARSYNSPLHF
TRBV7-6	TRBD2	.	TRBJ2-1	TGTGCCAGCAGCTTAGTTGGGACTAGCGGGTTAAGCTCCTACAATGAGCAGTTCTTC	CASSLVGTSGLSSYNEQFF
TRBV7-2	.	few	TRBJ2-7	TGTGCCAGCAGCTTACAGAGGGGGGCCTCCTACGAGCAGTACTTC	CASSLQRGASYEQYF
TRBV6-5	.	many	TRBJ2-5	TGTGCCAGCAGTTACTCGGCGGCCTACAGTAGAGAGACCCAGTACTTC	CASSYSAAYSRETQYF
TRBV7-3	TRBD1	many	TRBJ2-1	TGTGCCAGCAGCTCGACAGGGGATTCCTACAATGAGCAGTTCTTC	CASSSTGDSYNEQFF
TRBV20-1	TRBD1	many	TRBJ1-1	TGCAGTGCGAAAGGACAGGGTTCAGCTTTCTTT	CSAKGQGSAFF
TRBV7-2	TRBD1	many	TRBJ1-2	TGTGCCAGCAGCCCAACCGGGACAGGGACTGGCTACACCTTC	CASSPTGTGTGYTF
TRBV28	TRBD2	many	TRBJ2-7	TGTGCCAGCAGTAGCGGGGGGTTTTACGAGCAGTACTTC	CASSSGGFYEQYF
TRBV12-3/TRBV12-4	.	.	TRBJ1-1	TGTGCCAGCAGTTTATTCACCCTGAACACTGAAGCTTTCTTT	CASSLFTLNTEAFF
TRBV3-1	.	.	TRBJ1-1	TGTGCCAGCAGCCAAGGACAGGTGAACACTGAAGCTTTCTTT	CASSQGQVNTEAFF
TRBV28	TRBD1	many	TRBJ1-1	TGTGCCACCGTAACGGGACAGTCGAACACTGAAGCTTTCTTT	CATVTGQSNTEAFF
TRBV7-8	TRBD2	many	TRBJ2-7	TGTGCCAGCATCGGGGGGAAACACGAGCAGTACTTC	CASIGGKHEQYF
TRBV6-2/TRBV6-3	.	.	TRBJ1-2	TGTGCCAGCAGTTACGTCGGGGGAGCTAACTATGGCTACACCTTC	CASSYVGGANYGYTF
TRBV12-3/TRBV12-4	.	.	TRBJ2-3	TGTGCCAGCAGTTTAATCAGGGGAGATACGCAGTATTTT	CASSLIRGDTQYF
TRBV19	.	few	TRBJ2-2	TGTGCCAGTAGTGGAACCCCTGGGGCCGGGGAGCTGTTTTTT	CASSGTPGAGELFF
TRBV6-1	.	.	TRBJ1-5	TGTGCCAGCAGTTACACTCCGGGGGTGGATACCAATCAGCCCCAGCATTTT	CASSYTPGVDTNQPQHF
TRBV6-6	TRBD2	few	TRBJ2-7	TGTGCCAGTACGAGATGGACTAGCGGGGGGACGACCTACGAGCAGTACTTC	CASTRWTSGGTTYEQYF
TRBV7-9	.	.	TRBJ2-7	TGTGCCAGCAGCTTAGATTCCGGGGCGAAAAGCCCCTACGAGCAGTACTTC	CASSLDSGAKSPYEQYF
TRBV2	TRBD2	.	TRBJ2-3	TGTGCCAGCGGATGGACTAGCGGGACAGATACGCAGTATTTT	CASGWTSGTDTQYF
TRBV7-2	.	many	TRBJ1-2	TGTGCCAGCAGCCTATTCAGGGGTGACTATGGCTACACCTTC	CASSLFRGDYGYTF
TRBV5-6	TRBD2	.	TRBJ2-5	TGTGCCAGCAGCTACAGCGGGGCTTGGGAGACCCAGTACTTC	CASSYSGAWETQYF
TRBV12-3/TRBV12-4	.	many	TRBJ2-1	TGTGCCAGCAGTTTAGCGGGGGTGTCCTACAATGAGCAGTTCTTC	CASSLAGVSYNEQFF
TRBV20-1	TRBD2	.	TRBJ2-5	TGCAGTGCTCGTACTAGCGGGGGGGCCGGGGAGACCCAGTACTTC	CSARTSGGAGETQYF
TRBV12-3/TRBV12-4	.	.	TRBJ1-5	TGTGCCAGCAGTTTATTCGGGCAGGGGACCCAGCCCCAGCATTTT	CASSLFGQGTQPQHF
TRBV20-1	.	.	TRBJ1-2	TGCAGTGCTTACCCACCGGATTACTATGGCTACACCTTC	CSAYPPDYYGYTF
TRBV11-2	.	many	TRBJ2-5	TGTGCCAGCAGCGTGACCGGGACCTACACCGGGACCCAGTACTTC	CASSVTGTYTGTQYF
TRBV6-6	.	.	TRBJ1-5	TGTGCCACCCAAGGGGACTATAGCAATCAGCCCCAGCATTTT	CATQGDYSNQPQHF
TRBV7-2	.	many	TRBJ2-7	TGTGCCAGCAGCTTAGTGGGGGATCGGGAGCAGTACTTC	CASSLVGDREQYF
TRBV29-1	.	.	TRBJ1-5	TGCAGCGTTGGGGACGGCAATCAGCCCCAGCATTTT	CSVGDGNQPQHF
TRBV7-8	.	few	TRBJ1-4	TGTGCCAGCAGCTTAATCTGGACAGACCCTCGAAAACTGTTTTTT	CASSLIWTDPRKLFF
TRBV20-1	.	.	TRBJ2-2	TGCAGTGTAATGAGGACAGCGAACACCGGGGAGCTGTTTTTT	CSVMRTANTGELFF
TRBV12-3/TRBV12-4	.	.	TRBJ2-3	TGTGCCAGCGAAAGTTCCTCTAGCACAGATACGCAGTATTTT	CASESSSSTDTQYF
TRBV28	.	many	TRBJ1-5	TGTGCCAGCAGTTTATCTTATTACGTACGACGACAGGTGGCTCAGCCCCAGCATTTT	CASSLSYYVRRQVAQPQHF
TRBV20-1	TRBD1	few	TRBJ1-5	TGCAGTGCTAGAAAAACAGGGGGCAGGAATCAGCCCCAGCATTTT	CSARKTGGRNQPQHF
TRBV6-6	TRBD1	few	TRBJ1-1	TGTGCCAGCAGCCTGGGACAGGGGTTGTCGGCTTTCTTT	CASSLGQGLSAFF
TRBV28	.	many	TRBJ1-1	TGTGCCAGCAGTTTATCCCTCGGGTTCGCTGAAGCTTTCTTT	CASSLSLGFAEAFF
TRBV6-5	.	.	TRBJ2-7	TGTGCCAGCAGTTACTCGGAGGGGGGCTACGAGCAGTACTTC	CASSYSEGGYEQYF
TRBV7-2	.	many	TRBJ2-3	TGTGCCAGCAGCCGACTAGGACCCGTTAGCACAGATACGCAGTATTTT	CASSRLGPVSTDTQYF
TRBV19	.	.	TRBJ2-3	TGTGCCAGTAGTATCGGGGGCCTAAGCACAGATACGCAGTATTTT	CASSIGGLSTDTQYF
TRBV27	.	few	TRBJ1-2	TGTGCCAGCAGTTTAAGGGCAGGGACCTCTAACTATGGCTACACCTTC	CASSLRAGTSNYGYTF
TRBV24-1	.	.	TRBJ2-7	TGTGCCACCAGTACGGGCAGCTCCTACGAGCAGTACTTC	CATSTGSSYEQYF